This T cell receptor beta chain was identified in a study of shared clonotypes between healthy human individuals. Whole-study results and caveats: Larger richness was generally estimated for naive than memory subsets. Among non-shared clonotypes, generation probabilities were lower than among those shared by all four donors.

The CDR3 sequence is 14 residues long. Germline V CDR1 and CDR2: MDHEN, SYDVKM. V was clipped by 3 bases and J by 7 bases; unmatched bases: 8. Assay used: immunoSEQ multiplex PCR; TCRdb lists only in-frame clones, some missing. The sample has fewer than 850,000 clones; 72% are singletons. This clone was seen only a few times. Its antigen is as yet unknown. This clonotype was sampled from a woman in her 30s in good health. This rearrangement joins TRBV28 to TRBJ2-7, with 8 bases matching TRBD2. Sequenced sample: memory CD4+ T cells sorted from blood. Stated subset: CD45RA-negative fraction. CDR3 nucleotide sequence: TGTGCCAGCAGTTTTCCAGCGGGAGTTAGAGAGCAGTACTTC. Protein product: CASSFPAGVREQYF.